This TCR beta chain was documented in a study of molecular identifiers for immune sequencing clone quantification. CDR1 is MNHNY and CDR2 is SVGAGI in the germline V gene (reference sequence). The CDR3 covers 16 residues. Trimming removed 2 bases at V and 0 bases at J, with 14 bases between. TCRdb fed the PCR reads into MiXCR, producing one record per CDR3 protein. This sample has some 590,000 distinct CDR3 sequences, with around 25% found just once. This TCR was recovered from a human donor in good health. Some libraries in this study had Jurkat cell RNA spiked in. Source material: naive CD8+ T cells from blood, with Jurkat cell RNA spiked in. Subset indicated: FACS-sorted CD8+CD4-CCR7+CD45RA+ naive T cells. The chain has TRBV6-6 and TRBJ2-7; D might be TRBD1 or TRBD2, each matching 5 bases. The CDR3 DNA is TGTGCCAGCAGTTACGGGGGAGAAAGCAGCTCCTACGAGCAGTACTTC. This translates into CASSYGGESSSYEQYF.